A selection of T cell receptor beta chains follows, all from one sample in a study of blood T cell repertoires in COVID-19. Clones were read by immunoSEQ multiplex PCR, and TCRdb kept only the in-frame ones, dropping some. This sample has about 320,000 clones, with 75% to 90% found just once. The source material was PBMCs or T cells enriched from blood (not recorded which). Receptors were obtained from a young woman who had been exposed to COVID-19. Both conserved end residues are part of each CDR3. A D gene is named only where the DNA matches it firmly. Size is stated for part of the rows, as once, few or many counts, or as a class when the clone is expanded.

d_call: -; clone_size: once; cdr3_length: 16; v_call: TRBV5-5; j_call: TRBJ2-3; cdr3_aa: CASSLTPPGGTDTQYF; cdr3_nt: TGTGCCAGCAGCCTTACCCCGCCGGGGGGCACAGATACGCAGTATTTT
d_call: -; clone_size: -; cdr3_length: 12; v_call: TRBV28; j_call: TRBJ1-5; cdr3_aa: CASRFENQPQHF; cdr3_nt: TGTGCCAGCAGGTTTGAGAATCAGCCCCAGCATTTT
d_call: TRBD2; clone_size: -; cdr3_length: 18; v_call: TRBV3-1/TRBV3-2; j_call: TRBJ2-5; cdr3_aa: CASSHQGLAGPYQETQYF; cdr3_nt: TGTGCCAGCAGCCATCAGGGACTAGCGGGGCCTTACCAAGAGACCCAGTACTTC
d_call: -; clone_size: -; cdr3_length: 17; v_call: TRBV2; j_call: TRBJ2-5; cdr3_aa: CASSDLDSSADIETQYF; cdr3_nt: TGTGCCAGCAGTGACCTTGACAGTTCGGCCGACATAGAGACCCAGTACTTC
d_call: -; clone_size: -; cdr3_length: 16; v_call: TRBV7-9; j_call: TRBJ2-5; cdr3_aa: CASSVEYAGVQETQYF; cdr3_nt: TGTGCCAGCAGCGTAGAGTATGCAGGGGTCCAAGAGACCCAGTACTTC
d_call: -; clone_size: -; cdr3_length: 13; v_call: TRBV7-2; j_call: TRBJ2-1; cdr3_aa: CASSLVFSNEQFF; cdr3_nt: TGTGCCAGCAGCTTAGTATTTTCCAATGAGCAGTTCTTC
d_call: -; clone_size: -; cdr3_length: 13; v_call: TRBV11-1; j_call: TRBJ2-7; cdr3_aa: CASSLGQFYEQYF; cdr3_nt: TGTGCCAGCAGCTTAGGACAGTTCTACGAGCAGTACTTC
d_call: TRBD1; clone_size: -; cdr3_length: 13; v_call: TRBV19; j_call: TRBJ2-7; cdr3_aa: CASGTGRLYEQYF; cdr3_nt: TGTGCCAGTGGGACAGGGAGGCTCTACGAGCAGTACTTC
d_call: -; clone_size: -; cdr3_length: 14; v_call: TRBV6-1; j_call: TRBJ2-7; cdr3_aa: CASSYLGGSYEQYF; cdr3_nt: TGTGCCAGCAGTTATCTGGGGGGATCCTACGAGCAGTACTTC
d_call: -; clone_size: few; cdr3_length: 11; v_call: TRBV3-1/TRBV3-2; j_call: TRBJ1-1; cdr3_aa: CASSLGPWAFF; cdr3_nt: TGTGCCAGCAGCCTGGGCCCCTGGGCTTTCTTT
d_call: -; clone_size: -; cdr3_length: 13; v_call: TRBV7-3; j_call: TRBJ1-1; cdr3_aa: CASSVERNTEAFF; cdr3_nt: TGTGCCAGCAGCGTGGAGAGGAACACTGAAGCTTTCTTT
d_call: -; clone_size: -; cdr3_length: 15; v_call: TRBV18; j_call: TRBJ1-1; cdr3_aa: CASSPGGGTGSEAFF; cdr3_nt: TGTGCCAGCTCACCTGGGGGGGGCACTGGGTCTGAAGCTTTCTTT
d_call: -; clone_size: -; cdr3_length: 16; v_call: TRBV24-1; j_call: TRBJ2-2; cdr3_aa: CATSEGFGQGAGELFF; cdr3_nt: TGTGCCACCAGTGAGGGATTCGGGCAGGGTGCCGGGGAGCTGTTTTTT
d_call: -; clone_size: -; cdr3_length: 13; v_call: TRBV12-3/TRBV12-4; j_call: TRBJ1-2; cdr3_aa: CASSTRQVHGYTF; cdr3_nt: TGTGCCAGCAGTACTCGACAGGTGCATGGCTACACCTTC
d_call: TRBD2; clone_size: once; cdr3_length: 15; v_call: TRBV7-8; j_call: TRBJ2-1; cdr3_aa: CASTLTSGDYNEQFF; cdr3_nt: TGTGCCAGCACCCTGACTAGCGGGGACTACAATGAGCAGTTCTTC
d_call: -; clone_size: -; cdr3_length: 13; v_call: TRBV5-1; j_call: TRBJ2-7; cdr3_aa: CASSDREGYEQYF; cdr3_nt: TGCGCCAGTTCGGACAGGGAGGGCTACGAGCAGTACTTC
d_call: -; clone_size: -; cdr3_length: 12; v_call: TRBV13; j_call: TRBJ1-6; cdr3_aa: CASSRGDSPLHF; cdr3_nt: TGTGCCAGCAGCCGGGGAGATTCACCCCTCCACTTT
d_call: -; clone_size: -; cdr3_length: 14; v_call: TRBV5-4; j_call: TRBJ2-3; cdr3_aa: CVPAAQGGPDTQYF; cdr3_nt: -
d_call: -; clone_size: -; cdr3_length: 14; v_call: TRBV11-1; j_call: TRBJ1-1; cdr3_aa: CASSSQGPNTEAFF; cdr3_nt: TGTGCCAGCAGCTCACAGGGACCGAACACTGAAGCTTTCTTT
d_call: -; clone_size: -; cdr3_length: 14; v_call: TRBV14; j_call: TRBJ1-1; cdr3_aa: CASSQVPRNTEAFF; cdr3_nt: TGTGCCAGCAGCCAAGTCCCCAGAAACACTGAAGCTTTCTTT
d_call: TRBD1; clone_size: -; cdr3_length: 18; v_call: TRBV18; j_call: TRBJ1-6; cdr3_aa: CASSPRFGTGKTDSPLHF; cdr3_nt: TGTGCCAGCTCACCACGCTTCGGGACAGGGAAGACGGATTCACCCCTCCACTTT
d_call: -; clone_size: -; cdr3_length: 20; v_call: TRBV6-2/TRBV6-3; j_call: TRBJ1-6; cdr3_aa: CASSFLPAREEASYNSPLHF; cdr3_nt: TGTGCCAGCAGCTTCTTACCGGCCCGGGAAGAGGCCTCCTATAATTCACCCCTCCACTTT